Listed below are T cell receptor beta chains from one sample, sequenced in a study of PD-L1 blockade in urothelial cancer. Here immunoSEQ multiplex PCR was the method, and the copy in TCRdb shows in-frame clones only, minus some. The sample holds approximately 120,000 clones, around 88% seen once. The specimen comprised PBMCs, sampled around atezolizumab (anti-PD-L1) treatment. These receptors originate from a man between 50 and 59 years old with urothelial cancer. CDR3s leave out the opening cysteine and the closing phenylalanine or tryptophan.

v_call,cdr3_aa
TRBV19,ASSTWGQGNQPQH
TRBV9,ASSAETGTWSPLH
TRBV6-1,ASSEAYWRGQGSKNIQY
TRBV28,ASSFRGRGSNQPQH
TRBV7-2,ASSLSPRNTEAF
TRBV11-2,ASSFRLGEGAF
TRBV7-2,ASSLPPGQGYGYT
TRBV18,ASSALERYEQY
TRBV7-9,ASTLLGQGAYNEQF
TRBV7-2,ASSSTGGVGELF
TRBV9,ASSVLAGSDNEQF
TRBV6-6,ASERRARPDTQY
TRBV5-4,ASSSGLLAGEGETQY
TRBV18,ASSPVGGTSNSPLH
TRBV7-3,ASSLKTSPTGELF
TRBV30,AWLRGHKSWTYT
TRBV10-3,AIRDTGDGYT
TRBV19,ASRDRGNQPQH
TRBV28,ASSLGAGGDGYT
TRBV27,ASSFSVNTEAF
TRBV18,ASSSTSPGGPLH
TRBV4-2,ASSQKADSSYNEQF
TRBV19,ASSKNPSGSYNEQF
TRBV21-1,ASSKGSSGGYNEQF
TRBV6-6,ASSSAGSDGYT
TRBV7-2,ASSFSRRETQY
TRBV6-6,ASKSGGENTEAF
TRBV15,ATSFRDYGYT
TRBV15,ATSPRQLGNTGELF
TRBV9,ASSEGSASGGTDTQY
TRBV6-6,ASVQDSSNQPQH
TRBV15,ATALRRMNEQY
TRBV19,ASSIRTGANNSPLH
TRBV11-1,ASSLAGDETQY
TRBV28,ASRERTGNYGYT
TRBV5-1,ASSSISGKYEQY
TRBV30,AWGGGRADTQY
TRBV5-4,ASTTRGQGAIGYT
TRBV9,ASSERGGRTDTQY
TRBV4-2,ASGERGAGKGYNEQF
TRBV7-2,ASSQTGNSYNEQF
TRBV28,ASSPGTVIADTQY
TRBV19,ASRLAGEQF
TRBV21-1,ASSKRGKGIRGNTIY
TRBV28,ASTYRGRDYEQY
TRBV11-2,ASSFIVDRGSYNEQF
TRBV30,AWSVRDNQPQH